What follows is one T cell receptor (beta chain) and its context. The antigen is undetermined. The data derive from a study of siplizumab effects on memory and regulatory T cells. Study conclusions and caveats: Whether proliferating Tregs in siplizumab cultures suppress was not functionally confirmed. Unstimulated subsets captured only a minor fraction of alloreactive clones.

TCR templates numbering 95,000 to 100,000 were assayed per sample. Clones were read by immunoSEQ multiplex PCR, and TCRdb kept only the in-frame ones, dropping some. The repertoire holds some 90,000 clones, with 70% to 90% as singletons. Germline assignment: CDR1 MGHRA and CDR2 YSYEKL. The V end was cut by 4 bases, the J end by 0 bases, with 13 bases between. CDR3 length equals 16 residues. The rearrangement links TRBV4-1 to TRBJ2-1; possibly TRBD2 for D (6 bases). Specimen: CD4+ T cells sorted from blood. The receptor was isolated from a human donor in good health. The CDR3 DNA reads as TGCGCCAGCAGCCCTAGCGCCCACAGCTCCTACAATGAGCAGTTCTTC. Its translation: CASSPSAHSSYNEQFF.